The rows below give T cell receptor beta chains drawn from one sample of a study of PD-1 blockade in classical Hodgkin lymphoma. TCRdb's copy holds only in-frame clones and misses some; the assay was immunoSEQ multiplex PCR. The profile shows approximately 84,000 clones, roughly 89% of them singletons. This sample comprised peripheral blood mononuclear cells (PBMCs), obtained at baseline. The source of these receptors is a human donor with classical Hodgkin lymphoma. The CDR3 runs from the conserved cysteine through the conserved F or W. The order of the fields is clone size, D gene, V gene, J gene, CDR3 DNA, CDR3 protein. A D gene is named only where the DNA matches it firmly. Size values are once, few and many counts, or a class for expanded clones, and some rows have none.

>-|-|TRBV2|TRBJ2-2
TGTGCGTCGGATGGCGGGGAGCTGTTTTTT
CASDGGELFF
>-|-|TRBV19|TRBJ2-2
TGTGCCAGTAGTATAATTGGGGGTGGGGCCGGGGAGCTGTTTTTT
CASSIIGGGAGELFF
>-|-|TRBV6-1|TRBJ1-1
TGTGCCAGCAGTGGAACAGGTTCCACTGAAGCTTTCTTT
CASSGTGSTEAFF
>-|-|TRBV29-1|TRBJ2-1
TGCAGCGTTGTAGCTGACGATGAGCAGTTCTTC
CSVVADDEQFF
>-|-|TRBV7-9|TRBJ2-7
TGTGCCAGCAGTCTCACCCAAGAGGGCGAGCAGTACTTC
CASSLTQEGEQYF
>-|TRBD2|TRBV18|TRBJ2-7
TGTGCCAGCTCACCAACTAGCGGGAACTACGAGCAGTACTTC
CASSPTSGNYEQYF
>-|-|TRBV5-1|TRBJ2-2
TGCGCCAGTGGCGAAGGCGGGGAGCTGTTTTTT
CASGEGGELFF
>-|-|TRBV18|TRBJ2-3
TGTGCCAGCTCACAAGCACACACAGATACGCAGTATTTT
CASSQAHTDTQYF
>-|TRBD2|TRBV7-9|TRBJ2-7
TGTGCCAGCAGTCGGACTAGCGGATACTCCTACGAGCAGTACTTC
CASSRTSGYSYEQYF
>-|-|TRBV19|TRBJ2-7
TGTGCCAGTTCTGAGGGGGGGACCTACGAGCAGTACTTC
CASSEGGTYEQYF
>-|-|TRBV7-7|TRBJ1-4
TGTGCCAGCAGCCCAAGCGTCGGGGGTAAACTGTTTTTT
CASSPSVGGKLFF
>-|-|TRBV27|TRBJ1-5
TGTGCCAGCAGTTTGGCAGCTTATAGCAATCAGCCCCAGCATTTT
CASSLAAYSNQPQHF
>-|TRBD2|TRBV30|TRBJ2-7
TGTGCCTGGAGTGTAAAGGCTAGCGGGAGAACCGAGCAGTACTTC
CAWSVKASGRTEQYF
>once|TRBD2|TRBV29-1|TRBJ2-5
TGCAGCCGCCTCATAGCGGGAGTAGGAGAGACCCAGTACTTC
CSRLIAGVGETQYF
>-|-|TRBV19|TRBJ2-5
TGTGCCAGTAGTCCCCGGTTCACGGTGGTGGAGACCCAGTACTTC
CASSPRFTVVETQYF
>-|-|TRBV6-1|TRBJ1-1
TGTGCCAGCAATCTTAGGGGTGAGGGGACTGAAGCTTTCTTT
CASNLRGEGTEAFF
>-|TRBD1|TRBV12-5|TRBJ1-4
TGTGCTAGTGGTTTAGGACAGGGGGCCAAAGAAAAACTGTTTTTT
CASGLGQGAKEKLFF
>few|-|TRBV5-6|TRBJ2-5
TGTGCCAGCAGCTTGGGGAGCACGGAGACCCAGTACTTC
CASSLGSTETQYF
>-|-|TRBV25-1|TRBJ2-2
TGTGCCAGCAGTGAATTGGTAAAGGGGACCCTCGGCGGGGAGCTGTTTTTT
CASSELVKGTLGGELFF
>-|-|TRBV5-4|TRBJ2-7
TGTGCCAGCAGTAACCAACAGACACGCTCCTACGAGCAGTACTTC
CASSNQQTRSYEQYF
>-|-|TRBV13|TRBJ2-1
TGTGCCAGCAGCTTAGGGGCCCAGTACAATGAGCAGTTCTTC
CASSLGAQYNEQFF
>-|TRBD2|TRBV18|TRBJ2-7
TGTGCCAGCTCACCACGGACTAGCGGGATCTACGAGCAGTACTTC
CASSPRTSGIYEQYF
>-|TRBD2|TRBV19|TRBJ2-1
TGTGCCAGTAGTTTTCGCGGGAGCGAATACAATGAGCAGTTCTTC
CASSFRGSEYNEQFF
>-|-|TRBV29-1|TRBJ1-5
TGCAGCGTTGGGGGTGGGCAGGGAAATCAGCCCCAGCATTTT
CSVGGGQGNQPQHF
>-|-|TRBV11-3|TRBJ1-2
TGTGCCAGCAGCTTACGTACCGGTGTCAACTATGGCTACACCTTC
CASSLRTGVNYGYTF
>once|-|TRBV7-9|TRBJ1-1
TGTGCCAGCAGCTTGACGGTGAACACTGAAGCTTTCTTT
CASSLTVNTEAFF
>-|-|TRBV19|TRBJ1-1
TGTGCCAGTAGTATTCTAGACGGCGGACATGAAGCTTTCTTT
CASSILDGGHEAFF
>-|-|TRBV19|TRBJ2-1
TGTGCCAGTAGTACGGGGGAGGCCTACAATGAGCAGTTCTTC
CASSTGEAYNEQFF
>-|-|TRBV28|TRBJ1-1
TGTGCCAGCACTGGTGGGGGGGAAGTGGTGAACACTGAAGCTTTCTTT
CASTGGGEVVNTEAFF